Following are 15 T cell receptor beta chains from one sample sequenced in a study of T cell responses to AZD1222 COVID-19 vaccine. The data were produced by immunoSEQ multiplex PCR, yet TCRdb's version contains in-frame clones alone and is incomplete. The sample shows about 130,000 clones, over 85% of them seen only once. Source: peripheral blood, taken 28 days after the second AZD1222 dose. These receptors were taken from an adult who received the AZD1222 COVID-19 vaccine.

The rearrangement joins TRBV9 to TRBJ1-1; 7 bases are shared with TRBD1. Germline trimming cut 0 bases from V and 4 bases from J; bases unmatched to any gene: 6. The V gene's germline CDR1 is SGDLS and CDR2 YYNGEE. The CDR3 spans 15 residues. CDR3 sequence reads: CASSVDPRGGTEAFF. CDR3 nucleotide sequence: TGTGCCAGCAGCGTAGATCCCAGGGGGGGCACTGAAGCTTTCTTT.

The sample holds a few counts of this clone. The chain links TRBV24-1 to TRBJ2-6, with no clear D. Germline V gives CDR1 KGHDR, CDR2 SFDVKD. There are 13 residues in the CDR3. Trimming pared 8 bases from V and 0 bases from J, leaving 4 bases between. The CDR3: CATNTSGANVLTF. As DNA, the CDR3 is TGTGCCACCAACACCTCTGGGGCCAACGTCCTGACTTTC.

The rearrangement joins TRBV28 to TRBJ1-4; TRBD1 matches at 9 bases. The germline V gene encodes CDR1 MDHEN and CDR2 SYDVKM. V lost 6 bases to trimming and J lost 8 bases; unmatched junction nucleotides: 10. The CDR3 has 15 amino acids. The CDR3: CASSPAGQGEEKLFF. DNA of the CDR3: TGTGCCAGCAGCCCAGCGGGACAGGGAGAGGAAAAACTGTTTTTT.

The rearrangement joins TRBV30 to TRBJ2-1, with TRBD2 identical over 8 bases. Trimming at V came to 3 bases and at J to 5 bases, leaving 3 bases not matched to a gene. The CDR3 totals 13 residues. Germline CDR1 reads GTSNPN; CDR2 reads SVGIG (reference sequence). The CDR3 loop is CAWRRGADNEQFF. CDR3 coding DNA: TGTGCCTGGAGGCGGGGGGCCGACAATGAGCAGTTCTTC.

This clone was seen just once. The rearrangement links TRBV2 to TRBJ2-5, with 8 bases aligning to TRBD2. The trim removed 3 bases at V and 6 bases at J, leaving 6 bases unmatched. Germline CDR1 SNHLY, CDR2 FYNNEI. CDR3 length equals 14 residues. CDR3 protein: CASSESGGWQTQYF. In DNA form, the CDR3 reads TGTGCCAGCAGTGAGAGCGGGGGTTGGCAGACCCAGTACTTC.

This clone was observed once. The chain joins TRBV7-9 to TRBJ2-1, with TRBD2 matching 11 bases. Germline V gene lookup returns CDR1 SEHNR and CDR2 FQNEAQ (reference sequence). The CDR3 totals 18 residues. Unmatched junction bases numbered 9, after V lost 5 bases and J lost 0 bases. The CDR3 loop is CASSPPAGTSGSYNEQFF. The DNA of the CDR3 is TGTGCCAGCAGCCCGCCCGCCGGGACTAGCGGCTCCTACAATGAGCAGTTCTTC. Using reference TRBV7-9 and TRBJ2-1 for the parts outside the CDR3, the full variable domain is DTGVSQNPRHKITKRGQNVTFRCDPISEHNRLYWYRQTLGQGPEFLTYFQNEAQLEKSRLLSDRFSAERPKGSFSTLEIQRTEQGDSAMYLCASSPPAGTSGSYNEQFFGPGTRLTVL.

The chain recombines TRBV7-9 with TRBJ2-5; 12 positions match TRBD2. Germline V gives CDR1 SEHNR, CDR2 FQNEAQ (reference sequence). The CDR3 totals 17 residues. V trimming: 4 bases; J trimming: 9 bases; junction bases outside the gene matches: 15. In nucleotides, the CDR3 is TGTGCCAGCAGCTCTACCGAGACTAGCGGGGGTTCGTTTCCCCAGTACTTC. Amino acid sequence: CASSSTETSGGSFPQYF.

V usage is TRBV12-3 or TRBV12-4 and J usage is TRBJ1-6; D is unclear. The CDR3 contains 12 residues. Trimming removed 5 bases at V and 7 bases at J, with 6 bases between. In nucleotides, the CDR3 is TGTGCCAGCAGTCATAACAATTCACCCCTCCACTTT. Amino acids: CASSHNNSPLHF.

This chain joins TRBV7-3 and TRBJ1-1; TRBD1 matches at 9 bases. Germline trimming cut 5 bases from V and 11 bases from J; bases unmatched to any gene: 6. Germline assignment: CDR1 SGHTA and CDR2 FQGTGA. CDR3 length equals 12 residues. The CDR3 sequence is CASSGRTGVAFF. DNA for the CDR3: TGTGCCAGCAGCGGAAGGACAGGGGTGGCTTTCTTT.

This clone was counted a single time. The V gene is TRBV19, the J gene TRBJ1-6; no clear D. V lost 6 bases, J lost 0 bases, and 12 bases lay in between. This CDR3 spans 16 amino acids. Germline CDR1 LNHDA, CDR2 SQIVND (reference sequence). The CDR3 DNA is TGTGCCAGTAGGGGCGGACCGACCTCCTATAATTCACCCCTCCACTTT. Its protein product is CASRGGPTSYNSPLHF.

The chain combines TRBV30 with TRBJ1-6; maybe TRBD1 (6 bases). The CDR3 length is 18 residues. Germline V CDR1 and CDR2: GTSNPN, SVGIG (reference sequence). The V end lost 4 bases, the J end lost 0 bases, and 19 bases lay between the germline ends. The CDR3 region is CAWIPHRGGSSYNSPLHF. In DNA, the CDR3 is TGTGCCTGGATCCCTCACCGAGGGGGTAGCTCCTATAATTCACCCCTCCACTTT. The full variable domain, in which reference TRBV30 and TRBJ1-6 provide the parts outside the CDR3, is SQTIHQWPATLVQPVGSPLSLECTVEGTSNPNLYWYRQAAGRGLQLLFYSVGIGQISSEVPQNLSASRPQDRQFILSSKKLLLSDSGFYLCAWIPHRGGSSYNSPLHFGNGTRLTVT.

The chain has TRBV4-3 and TRBJ1-4; tentative D call: TRBD1 (5 bases). Germline V gene lookup returns CDR1 LGHNA and CDR2 YSLEER. V gave up 0 bases and J gave up 0 bases, with 11 bases separating them. This CDR3 region has 17 residues. The CDR3 region has the DNA TGCGCCAGCAGCCAAGAATCCAGGGCCGCAACTAATGAAAAACTGTTTTTT. It yields the protein CASSQESRAATNEKLFF.

This rearrangement joins TRBV6-6 to TRBJ1-5; no clear D. The CDR3 consists of 13 residues. The germline V gene has CDR1 MNHNY and CDR2 SVGAGI (reference sequence). The V gene lost 4 bases and the J gene lost 3 bases, with 7 bases spanning the gap. The CDR3 DNA reads TGTGCCAGCAGTTTGGCCATCAATCAGCCCCAGCATTTT. Protein: CASSLAINQPQHF.

The rearrangement uses TRBV5-4 and TRBJ1-2, with TRBD1 as a possible D gene (6 bases). CDR1 and CDR2 from the germline V gene are SGHNT and YYREEE (reference sequence). The CDR3 has 13 residues. V lost 2 bases and J lost 6, with 11 bases in between. CDR3 nucleotides: TGTGCCAGCAGCTTCGGGGGGCGGGATGGCTACACCTTC. This translates into CASSFGGRDGYTF. Full variable domain (missing parts from reference TRBV5-4 and TRBJ1-2): ETGVTQSPTHLIKTRGQQVTLRCSSQSGHNTVSWYQQALGQGPQFIFQYYREEENGRGNFPPRFSGLQFPNYSSELNVNALELDDSALYLCASSFGGRDGYTFGSGTRLTVV.

This chain uses TRBV7-9 with TRBJ1-2; 7 bases agree with TRBD1. The germline CDR1 and CDR2 sequences are SEHNR and FQNEAQ (reference sequence). V was pared by 6 bases and J by 8 bases, with 18 bases of the junction left unmatched. The CDR3 runs to 16 residues. Written as DNA, the CDR3 is TGTGCCAGCAGAATCGATACAGGGGCCGCGCCCAGGGGCTACACCTTC. Protein: CASRIDTGAAPRGYTF.